One sample yielded the 3 T cell receptor beta chains listed below, sequenced in a study of blood T cell repertoires in COVID-19. Some clones are missing from TCRdb's copy, which holds only in-frame ones; the method was immunoSEQ multiplex PCR. The sample lists about 250,000 clones; around 90% were seen once. Material for sequencing was PBMCs or T cells enriched from blood (not recorded which). The receptors derive from a woman aged 40 to 50 who had been exposed to COVID-19.

This clone was seen more than once but under ten times. V is TRBV27 and J is TRBJ2-7; TRBD1 is a possible D gene (6 bases). This CDR3 comprises 15 residues. CDR1 is MNHEY, CDR2 SMNVEV, per germline (reference sequence). V lost 6 bases and J lost 0, with 15 bases in between. The CDR3 DNA reads TGTGCCAGCAGACACTTAGGGGACATCTCCTACGAGCAGTACTTC. It yields the protein CASRHLGDISYEQYF.

The chain links TRBV18 to TRBJ1-6, with D uncertain. The CDR3 runs 15 residues. V gave up 2 bases and J gave up 7 bases, with 12 bases separating them. In germline, CDR1 is KGHSH, CDR2 LQKENI. CDR3 amino acids: CASSPRVGENSPLHF. The CDR3 DNA reads TGTGCCAGCTCACCAAGGGTTGGGGAGAATTCACCCCTCCACTTT. Full variable domain (outside the CDR3, taken from reference TRBV18 and TRBJ1-6): NAGVMQNPRHLVRRRGQEARLRCSPMKGHSHVYWYRQLPEEGLKFMVYLQKENIIDESGMPKERFSAEFPKEGPSILRIQQVVRGDSAAYFCASSPRVGENSPLHFGNGTRLTVT.

J is TRBJ1-1 and V is TRBV11-3, with 9 bases matching TRBD1. Germline loops: CDR1 SGHNT, CDR2 YENEEA. The CDR3 runs to 15 residues. Unmatched junction bases numbered 10, after V lost 5 bases and J lost 6 bases. CDR3 coding DNA: TGTGCCAGCAGCGGCACCGGGACAGGGTCTGCTGAAGCTTTCTTT. Residues: CASSGTGTGSAEAFF.